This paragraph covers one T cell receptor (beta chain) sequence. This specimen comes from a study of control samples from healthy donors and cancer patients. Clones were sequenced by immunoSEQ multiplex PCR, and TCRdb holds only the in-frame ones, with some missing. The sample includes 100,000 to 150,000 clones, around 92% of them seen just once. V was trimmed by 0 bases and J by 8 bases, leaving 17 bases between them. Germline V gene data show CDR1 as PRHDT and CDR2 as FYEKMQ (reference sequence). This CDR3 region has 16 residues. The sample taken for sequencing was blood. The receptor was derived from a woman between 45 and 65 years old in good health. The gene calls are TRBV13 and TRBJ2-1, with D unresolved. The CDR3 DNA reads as TGTGCCAGCAGCTTAGGGTTGGTGACCGTTTTGGATGAGCAGTTCTTC. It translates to CASSLGLVTVLDEQFF.